This entry describes one T cell receptor (beta chain). The data derive from a study of T-cell memory formation after mild COVID-19. The CDR3 totals 16 residues. V was pared by 0 bases and J by 1 base, with 4 bases of the junction left unmatched. Per germline, CDR1 MNHEY and CDR2 SVGEGT. 5'RACE with constant-segment primers yielded barcoded, UMI-tagged TCR alpha and TCR beta cDNA libraries. TCRdb analysed the 5' RACE reads with MiXCR anew, one entry per CDR3 protein. The sample yields some 340,000 distinct CDR3 sequences, 10% to 15% seen once. This TCR derives from a man between 18 and 35 years old who had mild COVID-19 (a few samples of this study predate the infection). Cell type and time point are not known. J is TRBJ1-1 and V is TRBV6-2 or TRBV6-3; TRBD1 aligns across 8 bases. Sequenced sample: PBMCs or a T cell subset sorted from them (not recorded which). CDR3 amino acids: CASSYSTGDSNTEAFF. In DNA form, the CDR3 reads TGTGCCAGCAGTTACTCGACAGGGGATTCGAACACTGAAGCTTTCTTT.